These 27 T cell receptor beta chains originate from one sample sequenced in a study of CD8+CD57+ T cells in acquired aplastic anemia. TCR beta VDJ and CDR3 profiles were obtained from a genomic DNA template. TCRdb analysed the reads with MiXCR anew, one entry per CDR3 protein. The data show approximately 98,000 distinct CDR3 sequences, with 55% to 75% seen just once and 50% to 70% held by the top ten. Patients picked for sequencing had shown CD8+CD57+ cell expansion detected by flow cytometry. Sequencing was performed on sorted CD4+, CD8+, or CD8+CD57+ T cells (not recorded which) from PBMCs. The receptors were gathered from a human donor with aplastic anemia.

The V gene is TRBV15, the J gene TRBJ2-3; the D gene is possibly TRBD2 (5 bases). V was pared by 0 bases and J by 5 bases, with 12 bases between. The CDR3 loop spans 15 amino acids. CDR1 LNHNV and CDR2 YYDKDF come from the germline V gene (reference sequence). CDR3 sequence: CATSRDGLQKDTQYF. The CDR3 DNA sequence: TGTGCCACCAGCAGAGATGGACTCCAGAAAGATACGCAGTATTTT.

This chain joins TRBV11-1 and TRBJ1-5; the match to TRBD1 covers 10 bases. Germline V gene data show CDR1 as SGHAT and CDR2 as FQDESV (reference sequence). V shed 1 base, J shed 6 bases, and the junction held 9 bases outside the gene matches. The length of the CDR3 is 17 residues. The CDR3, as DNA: TGTGCCAGCAGCTTAGGAGGACAGGGGGATGGTTTTCAGCCCCAGCATTTT. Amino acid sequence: CASSLGGQGDGFQPQHF.

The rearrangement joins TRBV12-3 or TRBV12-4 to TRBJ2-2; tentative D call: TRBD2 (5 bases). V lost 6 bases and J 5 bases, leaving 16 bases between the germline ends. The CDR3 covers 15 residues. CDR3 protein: CASSLYRGETGELFF. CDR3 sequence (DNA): TGTGCCAGCAGCTTATACCGGGGAGAAACCGGGGAGCTGTTTTTT.

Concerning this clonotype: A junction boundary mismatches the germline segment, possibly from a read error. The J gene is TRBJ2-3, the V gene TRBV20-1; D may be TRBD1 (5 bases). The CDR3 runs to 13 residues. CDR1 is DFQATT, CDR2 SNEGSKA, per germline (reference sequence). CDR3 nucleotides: TGCAGTGCTAGACAGGGATGGGCAGATACGCAGTACTTT. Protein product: CSARQGWADTQYF.

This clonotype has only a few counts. The CDR3 nucleotides are TGCAGTGCTAGAGATGTAGCGGTGGTGCAGTTCTTC. Encoded protein: CSARDVAVVQFF. V and J are TRBV20-1 and TRBJ2-1; tentatively, D is TRBD2 (6 bases). The CDR3 runs 12 residues. The germline V gene has CDR1 DFQATT and CDR2 SNEGSKA (reference sequence). V was pared by 0 bases and J by 12 bases, with 12 bases between.

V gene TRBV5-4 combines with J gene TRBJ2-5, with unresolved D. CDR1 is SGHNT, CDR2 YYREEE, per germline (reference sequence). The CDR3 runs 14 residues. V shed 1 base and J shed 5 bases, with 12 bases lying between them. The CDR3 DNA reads TGTGCCAGCAGCTTGAAAACTGGTGTTGAGACCCAGTACTTC. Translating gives CASSLKTGVETQYF.

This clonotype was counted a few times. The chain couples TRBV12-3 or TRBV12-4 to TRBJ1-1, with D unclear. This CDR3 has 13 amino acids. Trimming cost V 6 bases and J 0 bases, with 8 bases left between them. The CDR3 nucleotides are TGTGCCAGCAGCCCCGGACTGAACACTGAAGCTTTCTTT. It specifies CASSPGLNTEAFF.

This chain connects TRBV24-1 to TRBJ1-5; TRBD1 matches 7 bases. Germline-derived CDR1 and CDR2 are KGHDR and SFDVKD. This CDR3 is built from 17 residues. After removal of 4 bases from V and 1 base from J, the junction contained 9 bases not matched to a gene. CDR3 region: CATSDLTGDGSNQPQHF. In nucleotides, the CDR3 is TGTGCCACCAGTGACCTTACAGGGGATGGGAGCAATCAGCCCCAGCATTTT.

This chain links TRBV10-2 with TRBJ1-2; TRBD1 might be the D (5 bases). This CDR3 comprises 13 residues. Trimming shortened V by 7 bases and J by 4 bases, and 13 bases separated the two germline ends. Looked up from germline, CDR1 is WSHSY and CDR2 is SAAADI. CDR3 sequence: CASTQGRTYGYTF. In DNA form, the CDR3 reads TGCGCCAGCACCCAGGGACGAACCTATGGCTACACCTTC.

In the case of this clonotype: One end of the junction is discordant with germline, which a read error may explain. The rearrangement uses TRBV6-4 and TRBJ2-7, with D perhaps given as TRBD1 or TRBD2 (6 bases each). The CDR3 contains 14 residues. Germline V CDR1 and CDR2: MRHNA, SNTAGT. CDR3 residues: CASSYSGADYEQYF. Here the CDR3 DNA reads TGTGCCAGCAGTTACTCGGGGGCGGACTACGAGCAGTACTTC.

CDR3 sequence: CATSDTDGYEQYF. In DNA form, the CDR3 reads TGTGCCACCAGTGACACGGACGGCTACGAGCAGTACTTC. The chain combines TRBV24-1 with TRBJ2-7; D remains ambiguous. Between the trimmed V and J ends, which lost 4 bases and 3 bases, there was a span of 9 bases. The germline CDR1 and CDR2 sequences are KGHDR and SFDVKD. The CDR3 runs to 13 residues.

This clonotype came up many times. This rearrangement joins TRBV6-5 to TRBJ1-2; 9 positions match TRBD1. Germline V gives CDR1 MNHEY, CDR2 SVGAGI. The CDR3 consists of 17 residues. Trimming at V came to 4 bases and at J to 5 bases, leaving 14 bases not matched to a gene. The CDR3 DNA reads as TGTGCCAGCAGTTCCATACAGGGGGCGACTAGCGGGTATGGCTACACCTTC. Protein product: CASSSIQGATSGYGYTF.

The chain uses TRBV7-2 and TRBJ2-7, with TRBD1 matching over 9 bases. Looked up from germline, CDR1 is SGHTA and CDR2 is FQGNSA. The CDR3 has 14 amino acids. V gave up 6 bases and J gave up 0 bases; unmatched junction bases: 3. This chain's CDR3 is CASRGQGASYEQYF. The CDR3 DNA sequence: TGTGCCAGCAGGGGACAGGGTGCCTCCTACGAGCAGTACTTC.

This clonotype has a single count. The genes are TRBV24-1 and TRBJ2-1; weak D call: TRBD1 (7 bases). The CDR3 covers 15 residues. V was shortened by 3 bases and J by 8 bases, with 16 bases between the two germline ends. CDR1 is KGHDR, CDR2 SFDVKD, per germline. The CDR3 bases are TGTGCCACCAGTGATCGGTCAGGGGGAGGATATGAGCAGTTCTTC. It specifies CATSDRSGGGYEQFF.

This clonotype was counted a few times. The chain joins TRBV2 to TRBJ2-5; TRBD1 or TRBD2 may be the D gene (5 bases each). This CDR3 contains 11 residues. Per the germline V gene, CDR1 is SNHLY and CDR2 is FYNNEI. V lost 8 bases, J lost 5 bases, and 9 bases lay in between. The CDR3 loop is CASARGETQYF. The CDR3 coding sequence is TGTGCCAGCGCTCGGGGCGAGACCCAGTACTTC.

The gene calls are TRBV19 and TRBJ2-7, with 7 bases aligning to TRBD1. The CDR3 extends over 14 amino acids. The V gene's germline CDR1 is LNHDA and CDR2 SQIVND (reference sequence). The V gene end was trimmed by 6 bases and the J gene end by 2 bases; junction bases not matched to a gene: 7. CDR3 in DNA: TGTGCCAGTAGGATCAGACAGGGCGCCTACGAGCAGTACTTC. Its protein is CASRIRQGAYEQYF.

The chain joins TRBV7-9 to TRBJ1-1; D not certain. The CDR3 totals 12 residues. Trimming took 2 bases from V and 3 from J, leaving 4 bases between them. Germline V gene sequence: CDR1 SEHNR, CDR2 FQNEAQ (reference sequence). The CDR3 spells CASSLPDTEAFF. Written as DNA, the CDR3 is TGTGCCAGCAGCTTACCAGACACTGAAGCTTTCTTT.

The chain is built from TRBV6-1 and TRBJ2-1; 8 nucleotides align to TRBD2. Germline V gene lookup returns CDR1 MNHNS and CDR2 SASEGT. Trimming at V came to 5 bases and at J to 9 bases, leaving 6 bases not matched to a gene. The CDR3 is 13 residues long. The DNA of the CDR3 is TGTGCCAGCAGTACCGGACTAGCCCGTGAGCAGTTCTTC. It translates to CASSTGLAREQFF.

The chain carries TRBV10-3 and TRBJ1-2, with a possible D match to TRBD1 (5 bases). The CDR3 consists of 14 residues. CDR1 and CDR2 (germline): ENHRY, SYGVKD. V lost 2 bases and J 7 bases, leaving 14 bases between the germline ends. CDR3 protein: CAISESGTRGGYTF. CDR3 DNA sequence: TGTGCCATCAGTGAGAGCGGGACCCGAGGTGGCTACACCTTC.

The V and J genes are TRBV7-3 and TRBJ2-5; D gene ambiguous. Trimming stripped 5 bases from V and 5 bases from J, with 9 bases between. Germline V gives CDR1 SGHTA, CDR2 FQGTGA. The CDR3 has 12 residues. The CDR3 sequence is CASSPDGETQYF. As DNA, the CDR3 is TGTGCCAGCAGCCCGGACGGGGAGACCCAGTACTTC.

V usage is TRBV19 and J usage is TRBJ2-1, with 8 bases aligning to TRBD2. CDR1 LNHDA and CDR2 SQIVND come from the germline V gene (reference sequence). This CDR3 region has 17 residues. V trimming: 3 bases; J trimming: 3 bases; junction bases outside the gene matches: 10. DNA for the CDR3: TGTGCCAGTAGTATCGAGCTAGGTGCGGGGGGCTACAATGAGCAGTTCTTC. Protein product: CASSIELGAGGYNEQFF. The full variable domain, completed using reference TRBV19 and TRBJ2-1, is DGGITQSPKYLFRKEGQNVTLSCEQNLNHDAMYWYRQDPGQGLRLIYYSQIVNDFQKGDIAEGYSVSREKKESFPLTVTSAQKNPTAFYLCASSIELGAGGYNEQFFGPGTRLTVL.

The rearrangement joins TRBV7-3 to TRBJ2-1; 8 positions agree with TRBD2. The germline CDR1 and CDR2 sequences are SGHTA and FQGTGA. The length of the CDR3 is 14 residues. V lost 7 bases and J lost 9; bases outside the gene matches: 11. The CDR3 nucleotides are TGTGCCAGCAACCGCGGGGGGCAGTTAGGTGAGCAGTTCTTC. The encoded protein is CASNRGGQLGEQFF.

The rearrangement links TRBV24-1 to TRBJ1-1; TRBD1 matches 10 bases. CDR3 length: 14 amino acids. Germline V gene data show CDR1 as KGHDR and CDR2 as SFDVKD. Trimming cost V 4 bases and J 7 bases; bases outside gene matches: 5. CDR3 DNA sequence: TGTGCCACCAGTGACCGAGGACAGGGGGTTGAAGCTTTCTTT. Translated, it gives CATSDRGQGVEAFF.

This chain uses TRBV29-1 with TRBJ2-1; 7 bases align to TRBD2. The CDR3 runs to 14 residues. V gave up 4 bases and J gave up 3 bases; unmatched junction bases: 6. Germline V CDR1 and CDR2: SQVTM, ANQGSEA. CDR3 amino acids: CSVVWREFYNEQFF. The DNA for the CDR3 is TGCAGCGTTGTTTGGCGGGAGTTCTACAATGAGCAGTTCTTC.

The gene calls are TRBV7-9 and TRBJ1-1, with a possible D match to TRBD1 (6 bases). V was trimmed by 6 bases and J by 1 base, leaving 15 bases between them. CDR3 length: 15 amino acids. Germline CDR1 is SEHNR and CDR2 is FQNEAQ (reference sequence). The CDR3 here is CASRPWTEQNTEAFF. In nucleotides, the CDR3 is TGTGCCAGCAGGCCTTGGACAGAGCAGAACACTGAAGCTTTCTTT.

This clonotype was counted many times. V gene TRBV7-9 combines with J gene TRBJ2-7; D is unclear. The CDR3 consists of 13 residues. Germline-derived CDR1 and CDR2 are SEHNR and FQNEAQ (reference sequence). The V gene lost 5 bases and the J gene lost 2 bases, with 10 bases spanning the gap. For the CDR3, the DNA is TGTGCCAGCAGCCCCCCCGGAGCCTACGAGCAGTACTTC. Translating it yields CASSPPGAYEQYF. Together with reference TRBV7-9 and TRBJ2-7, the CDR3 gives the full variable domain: DTGVSQNPRHKITKRGQNVTFRCDPISEHNRLYWYRQTLGQGPEFLTYFQNEAQLEKSRLLSDRFSAERPKGSFSTLEIQRTEQGDSAMYLCASSPPGAYEQYFGPGTRLTVT.

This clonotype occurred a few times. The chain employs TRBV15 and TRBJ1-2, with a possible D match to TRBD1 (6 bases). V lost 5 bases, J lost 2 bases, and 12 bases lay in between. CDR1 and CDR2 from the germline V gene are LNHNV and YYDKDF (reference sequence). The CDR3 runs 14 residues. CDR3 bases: TGTGCCACCAGCTACCGGACAGAGAACTATGGCTACACCTTC. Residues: CATSYRTENYGYTF.